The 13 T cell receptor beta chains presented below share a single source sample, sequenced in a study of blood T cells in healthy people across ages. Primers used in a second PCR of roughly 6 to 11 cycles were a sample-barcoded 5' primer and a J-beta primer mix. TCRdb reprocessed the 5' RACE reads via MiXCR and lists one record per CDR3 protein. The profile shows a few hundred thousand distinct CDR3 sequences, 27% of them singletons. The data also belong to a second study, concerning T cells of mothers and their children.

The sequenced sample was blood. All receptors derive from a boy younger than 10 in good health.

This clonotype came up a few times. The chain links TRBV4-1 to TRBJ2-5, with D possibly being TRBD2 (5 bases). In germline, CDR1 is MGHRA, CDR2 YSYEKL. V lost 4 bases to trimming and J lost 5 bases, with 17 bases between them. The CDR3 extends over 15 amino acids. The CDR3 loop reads CASSLIGVRGETQYF. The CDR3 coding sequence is TGCGCCAGCAGCCTTATCGGGGTACGAGGGGAGACCCAGTACTTC.

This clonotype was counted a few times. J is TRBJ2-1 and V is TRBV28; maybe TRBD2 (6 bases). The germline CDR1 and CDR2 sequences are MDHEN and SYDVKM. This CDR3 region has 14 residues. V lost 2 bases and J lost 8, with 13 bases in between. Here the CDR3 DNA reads TGTGCCAGCAGTTTAGGAGGGTCCGTCGATGAGCAGTTCTTC. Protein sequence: CASSLGGSVDEQFF.

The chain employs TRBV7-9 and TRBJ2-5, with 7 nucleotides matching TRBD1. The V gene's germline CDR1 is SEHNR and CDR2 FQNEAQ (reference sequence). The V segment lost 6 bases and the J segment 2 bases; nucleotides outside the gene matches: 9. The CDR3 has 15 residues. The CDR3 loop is CASRPSRTGQETQYF. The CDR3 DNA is TGTGCCAGCAGACCTTCAAGGACAGGTCAAGAGACCCAGTACTTC.

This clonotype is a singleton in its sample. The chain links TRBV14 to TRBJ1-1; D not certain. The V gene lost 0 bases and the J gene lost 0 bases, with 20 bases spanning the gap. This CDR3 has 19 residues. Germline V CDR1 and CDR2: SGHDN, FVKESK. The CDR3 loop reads CASSQDKIFFRTVNTEAFF. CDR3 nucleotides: TGTGCCAGCAGCCAAGATAAGATTTTTTTTAGGACCGTGAACACTGAAGCTTTCTTT.

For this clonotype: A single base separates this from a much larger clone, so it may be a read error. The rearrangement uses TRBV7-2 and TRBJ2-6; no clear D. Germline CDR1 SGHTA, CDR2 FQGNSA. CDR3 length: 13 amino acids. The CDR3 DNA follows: TGTGCCAGCAGCACCCCTGGGTCCAACGTCCTGACTTTC. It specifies CASSTPGSNVLTF.

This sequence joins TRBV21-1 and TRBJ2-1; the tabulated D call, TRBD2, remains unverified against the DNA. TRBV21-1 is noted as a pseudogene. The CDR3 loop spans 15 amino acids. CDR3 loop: CAIGLAGGPYNEQFF. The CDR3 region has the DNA TGTGCCATCGGCTTAGCGGGAGGGCCCTACAATGAGCAGTTCTTC.

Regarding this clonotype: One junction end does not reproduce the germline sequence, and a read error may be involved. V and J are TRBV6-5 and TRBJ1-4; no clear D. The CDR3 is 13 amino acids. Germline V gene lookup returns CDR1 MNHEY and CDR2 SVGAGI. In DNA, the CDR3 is TGTGCCAGCCGACGTCAGCTTAATGAAAAGCTGTTTTTT. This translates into CASRRQLNEKLFF.

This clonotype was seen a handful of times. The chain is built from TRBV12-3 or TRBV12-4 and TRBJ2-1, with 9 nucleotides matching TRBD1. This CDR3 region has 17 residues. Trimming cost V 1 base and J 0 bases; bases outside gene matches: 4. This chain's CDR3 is CASSLVPGQGSYNEQFF. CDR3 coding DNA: TGTGCCAGCAGTTTAGTCCCGGGACAGGGCTCCTACAATGAGCAGTTCTTC.

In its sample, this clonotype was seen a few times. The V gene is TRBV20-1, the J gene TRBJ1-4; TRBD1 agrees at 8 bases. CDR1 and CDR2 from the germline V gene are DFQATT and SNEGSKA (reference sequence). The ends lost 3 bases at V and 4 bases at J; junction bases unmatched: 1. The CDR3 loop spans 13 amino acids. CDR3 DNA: TGCAGTGCTAGCGACAGGGGTAATGAAAAACTGTTTTTT. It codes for CSASDRGNEKLFF.

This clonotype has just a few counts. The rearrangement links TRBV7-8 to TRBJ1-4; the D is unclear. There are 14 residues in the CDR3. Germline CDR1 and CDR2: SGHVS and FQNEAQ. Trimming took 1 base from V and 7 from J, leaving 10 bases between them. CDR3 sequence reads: CASSLGVGGEKLFF. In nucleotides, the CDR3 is TGTGCCAGCAGCTTAGGAGTGGGAGGTGAAAAACTGTTTTTT.

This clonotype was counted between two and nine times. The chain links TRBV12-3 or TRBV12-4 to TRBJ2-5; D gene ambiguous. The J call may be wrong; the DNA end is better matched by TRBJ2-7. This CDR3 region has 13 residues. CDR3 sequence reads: CASSFSAYREQYF. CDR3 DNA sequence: TGTGCCAGCAGTTTTTCGGCGTACCGCGAGCAGTACTTC.

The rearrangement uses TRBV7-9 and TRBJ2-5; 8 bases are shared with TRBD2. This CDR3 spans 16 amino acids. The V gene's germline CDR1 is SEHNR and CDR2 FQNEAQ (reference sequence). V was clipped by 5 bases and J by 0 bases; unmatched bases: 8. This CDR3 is CASSPPGLGDQETQYF. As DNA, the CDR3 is TGTGCCAGCAGCCCCCCGGGACTAGGGGACCAAGAGACCCAGTACTTC.

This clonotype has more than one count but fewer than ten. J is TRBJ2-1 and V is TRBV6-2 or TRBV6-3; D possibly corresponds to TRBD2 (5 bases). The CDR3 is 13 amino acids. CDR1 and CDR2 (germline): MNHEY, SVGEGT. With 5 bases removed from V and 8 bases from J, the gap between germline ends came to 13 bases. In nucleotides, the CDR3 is TGTGCCAGCAGTCCGCGAGGGCCCTATGAGCAGTTCTTC. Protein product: CASSPRGPYEQFF.